This entry is about one TCR beta chain. The CDR3 spans 16 residues. With 3 bases clipped from V and 1 base from J, the junction kept 1 base outside the gene matches. CDR1 and CDR2 from the germline V gene are KGHSH and LQKENI. This record comes from a study of technical replicates of blood from a handful of donors. Produced via immunoSEQ multiplex PCR; TCRdb's table is partial and in-frame only. The sample consists of approximately 66,000 clones, roughly 90% of them appearing once. The sequenced sample consisted of PBMCs. The rearrangement uses TRBV18 and TRBJ2-2; 11 bases align to TRBD2. This receptor was obtained from a human donor in good health. Some clones in this sample may be carry-over from other donors' samples. The CDR3 nucleotides read TGTGCCAGCTCACCGGGACTAGCGGTGAACACCGGGGAGCTGTTTTTT. Protein: CASSPGLAVNTGELFF.